The rows below give T cell receptor beta chains drawn from one sample of a study of T cell responses to AZD1222 COVID-19 vaccine. Repertoires were generated with immunoSEQ multiplex PCR, while TCRdb's copy carries only in-frame clones and drops some. This sample carries some 200,000 clones, more than 75% of them seen once, and the ten largest clones take roughly 0.98%. Material: peripheral blood, obtained on day 0 of AZD1222 vaccination. These TCRs come from an adult in good health. The conserved cysteine and the conserved F or W are not part of the CDR3 here. Each record gives: J gene, D gene, V gene, CDR3 protein. A D gene is named only where the DNA matches it firmly.

TRBJ2-3	TRBD1	TRBV5-6	ASSLERTGGTDTQY
TRBJ2-7	TRBD1	TRBV9	ASSGSGTGGDEQY
TRBJ1-5	-	TRBV19	ASEGRRSYSNQPQH
TRBJ1-2	-	TRBV12-3/TRBV12-4	ASSLGGRGYT
TRBJ2-3	TRBD2	TRBV27	ASSFLAGGDTQY
TRBJ1-1	TRBD1	TRBV19	ASSIGTGGTEAF
TRBJ2-7	-	TRBV15	ATSRETGNEQY
TRBJ1-1	-	TRBV12-5	ASGFGTRGTEAF
TRBJ2-7	-	TRBV11-2	ASSGGYEQY
TRBJ2-1	-	TRBV5-6	ASSPPGEAYNEQF
TRBJ1-1	-	TRBV7-2	ASSLYRDGNTEAF
TRBJ1-5	-	TRBV15	ATSRVRDPGEPQH
TRBJ2-7	-	TRBV14	ASSGGRERSYEQY
TRBJ2-7	-	TRBV27	ASSLTGLAPSYEQY
TRBJ1-5	-	TRBV7-8	ASSSSYPNSNQPQH
TRBJ1-5	-	TRBV7-2	ASSLTGNNQPQH
TRBJ2-2	-	TRBV6-5	ASSYSSTANTGELF
TRBJ1-5	-	TRBV11-3	ASSLEGRKLNINQPQH
TRBJ2-1	TRBD2	TRBV7-8	ASSWSSGSTYNEQF
TRBJ2-1	TRBD2	TRBV6-6	ASMTGTNYNEQF
TRBJ1-2	-	TRBV9	ASSRRFMGYGYT
TRBJ2-5	-	TRBV10-3	AISPQGRQETQY
TRBJ2-7	-	TRBV7-9	ASSLNTQGSYEQY
TRBJ2-7	-	TRBV5-1	ASSLEVSSYEQY
TRBJ1-5	TRBD1	TRBV7-2	ASRQGALQPQH
TRBJ1-2	TRBD1	TRBV11-1	ASSLTGGAGYGYT
TRBJ2-7	-	TRBV12-3/TRBV12-4	ASSLGNTYEQY
TRBJ1-1	-	TRBV13	ASSRMNTEAF
TRBJ1-1	-	TRBV7-2	ASSLLVRATEAF
TRBJ2-1	TRBD1	TRBV7-3	ASSLATGTEQF
TRBJ2-7	TRBD2	TRBV11-2	ASSSPPASGGNQYEQY
TRBJ2-1	TRBD1	TRBV9	ASSVPGDRATEQF
TRBJ2-7	TRBD2	TRBV2	ASIRLPGGIYEQY
TRBJ2-2	-	TRBV5-4	ASSLAAGDTGELF
TRBJ2-7	-	TRBV9	ASSSGRAYEQY
TRBJ1-2	-	TRBV9	ASSAGDANYGYT
TRBJ2-3	-	TRBV3-1/TRBV3-2	ASSFPNEDTQY
TRBJ2-3	TRBD2	TRBV2	ARAGGFDTQY
TRBJ2-2	-	TRBV14	ASSHSQGGELF
TRBJ2-1	TRBD2	TRBV10-2	ASSEGVAGGRFYNEQF
TRBJ2-3	TRBD1	TRBV25-1	ASSEGQEHTDTQY
TRBJ1-2	TRBD1	TRBV27	ASSSAGQGVYDGYT
TRBJ2-2	TRBD2	TRBV5-4	ASSLGLADNTGELF
TRBJ1-1	-	TRBV7-3	ASSRGGYATEAF
TRBJ2-1	TRBD1	TRBV27	ASSWQGAYNEQF
TRBJ2-7	-	TRBV3-1/TRBV3-2	ASSQLYEQY
TRBJ2-5	TRBD2	TRBV7-3	ASSRSGMGETQY
TRBJ2-3	TRBD2	TRBV5-1	ASSSGLASDTQY
TRBJ1-1	-	TRBV6-2/TRBV6-3	ASSQGTEAF
TRBJ1-3	-	TRBV5-1	ASSPPGLRNTIY
TRBJ2-7	-	TRBV28	ASTTTGQSYEQY
TRBJ2-2	TRBD1	TRBV19	ASSYGTGGVVNTGELF
TRBJ2-1	-	TRBV10-1	ASSVSTSSYNEQF
TRBJ2-2	TRBD1	TRBV11-1	ASSDRQGETGELF
TRBJ2-7	TRBD1	TRBV9	ASSVDRGWDYEQY
TRBJ1-5	TRBD1	TRBV9	ASSAWDRVNQPQH
TRBJ1-2	-	TRBV23-1	ASSPPLAPIFGYT